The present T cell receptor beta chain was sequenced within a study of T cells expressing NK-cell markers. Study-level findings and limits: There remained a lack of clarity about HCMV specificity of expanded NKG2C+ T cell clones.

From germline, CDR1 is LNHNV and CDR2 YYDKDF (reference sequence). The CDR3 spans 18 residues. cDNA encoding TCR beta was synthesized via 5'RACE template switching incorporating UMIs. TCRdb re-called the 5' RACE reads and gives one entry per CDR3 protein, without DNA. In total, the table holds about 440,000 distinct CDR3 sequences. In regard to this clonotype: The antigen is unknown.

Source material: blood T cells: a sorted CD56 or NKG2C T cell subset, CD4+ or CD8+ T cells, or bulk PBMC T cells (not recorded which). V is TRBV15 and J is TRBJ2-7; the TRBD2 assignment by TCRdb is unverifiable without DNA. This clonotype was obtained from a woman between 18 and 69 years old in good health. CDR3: CATSRVLAAPGSSYEQYF. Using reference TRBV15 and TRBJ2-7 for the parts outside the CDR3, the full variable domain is DAMVIQNPRYQVTQFGKPVTLSCSQTLNHNVMYWYQQKSSQAPKLLFHYYDKDFNNEADTPDNFQSRRPNTSFCFLDIRSPGLGDTAMYLCATSRVLAAPGSSYEQYFGPGTRLTVT.